Listed here is a single T cell receptor beta chain. Its antigen target is currently unknown. The input lacks base qualities; no much larger clone sits a single base away. This sample stems from a study of cytomegalovirus exposure and HLA in healthy donors (TCRdb year 2017). With regard to the full study: An earlier analysis of more than 550 of the donors reported roughly 300 Gb of sequence data and about 120 million unique TCR beta sequences obtained from about 170 million T cells. An early release covering around 630 HLA-typed donors comprised about 300 gigabases of sequencing data and some 79 million unique TCR sequences. The genetic ancestry cluster associated with self-reported Caucasian donors included around four fifths of the 350 to 500 genotyped donors. The study aimed to test whether cataloging public T cell receptors could reveal signatures of past pathogen exposure. The study used immunosequencing to profile the T cell repertoires of around 600 subjects and linked those repertoires to cytomegalovirus serostatus. Besides the first cohort of 666 subjects, a separate validation cohort made up of 120 different subjects was used. To predict cytomegalovirus infection status, the study combined high-throughput TCR immunosequencing, statistical association of individual TCRs with disease status, and machine learning. A later analysis re-analyzed previously published TCR beta repertoires from 600 to 850 donors and added high-resolution HLA genotyping to study TCR occurrence patterns. Rather than using new phenotypic data, the later analysis identified candidate immune exposures from TCR beta sequences and from how often those sequences occurred across donors. An earlier analysis of approximately 500 of the donors applied high-throughput TCR beta sequencing to assess whether each TCR beta V gene segment acted as functional or pseudogenic. Alongside the repertoire data, information on donor age, sex, ethnicity and CMV serostatus was compiled. In a later genetic analysis, genome-wide SNP genotypes for about 55% of the roughly 700 donors were used, and that subset was treated as a discovery cohort. Every repertoire in the discovery cohort had been generated on one and the same sequencing platform. Both class I and class II loci were covered by HLA typing, at four-digit resolution. The number of donors typed differed by locus, with 629-630 for A, B, C, DRB1 and DQB1, about 500 for DQA1, 600 to 610 for DPA1, and approximately 470 for DPB1. Roughly 5 DR-DQ haplotypes were handled as single units for association and clustering, since linkage in the cohort was strong. On average, around 200,000 unique TCR beta nucleotide sequences were sequenced per donor among a few hundred genotyped donors of the cohort, with about 17% of those sequences being non-productive. Study-wide conclusions, independent of this receptor: The only immune exposure information available for the cohort was CMV serostatus. A later analysis found that most CMV-associated TCR beta chains appeared HLA-restricted, with HLA associations seemingly driven largely by CMV exposure. According to a later analysis, TCR association rates differed among HLA loci, with DRB1 alleles showing the most associated TCRs and HLA-C alleles showing the fewest. Linkage disequilibrium might explain the correlated functional status among segregating V segments, but an unknown experimental factor could not be excluded. Because counts were too low, roughly 17 rarely observed V segments, including chromosome 9 orphons, were left out of the earlier analysis of 587 of the donors. Because the 87-base-pair reads could not distinguish some IMGT-functional V segments, including TRBV6-2 and TRBV6-3, those segments were excluded. The study gave a list of some 150 TCR beta chains associated with cytomegalovirus. When HLA alleles, especially DR and DQ, strongly co-occurred, attributing TCR associations to individual alleles was difficult. A later genetic analysis associated a missense DCLRE1C variant with V-gene and J-gene trimming of TCR beta chains, and an independent cohort replicated the association. In a later analysis, some 18,000 TCR beta sequences were associated with specific HLA alleles at a false discovery rate of 0.05. Because HLA typing was unavailable for some donors at each locus, only the typed subset was used in association tests. In an earlier analysis of some 540 of the donors, most TCR beta V segments appeared in productive rearrangements about 90% or about 30% of the time, broadly matching IMGT annotations. A later analysis found that HLA-associated TCR beta chains were more clonally expanded and had lower generation probabilities than equally common non-associated chains. A further reported finding was that TCR beta sequences accurately predicted the HLA-A and HLA-B alleles for most subjects in the first cohort. Several of the top co-occurrence clusters appeared to be linked to parvovirus B19, influenza, CMV and Epstein-Barr virus, according to a later analysis. It was suggested by the authors that the approach could potentially be generalized to other disease states and immunological phenotypes. A few of the identified cytomegalovirus-associated TCR beta chains were confirmed in vitro to be specific for cytomegalovirus antigens. Most TCR sequences were observed very rarely across donors, whereas some public TCRs were present in many individuals. The cohort was sequenced for TCR beta chains only, and without alpha or paired-chain data the features that could be detected were limited. The classifier was reported to diagnose cytomegalovirus status with high specificity and sensitivity in both the original cohort and the validation cohort. The sequencing pipeline was judged likely to have produced a cluster of highly shared sequence variants as a technical artifact. In a later genetic analysis, fewer N-insertions in productive TCRs were reported among donors in an Asian-associated ancestry cluster than the approximately 710-donor mean. Roughly uniform sequencing depth across donors was assumed in presence/absence analyses, although this assumption may not hold.

The germline V gene specifies SGHRS as CDR1 and YFSETQ as CDR2. The CDR3 starts with the cysteine, ends with the phenylalanine, and has 14 residues. The only DNA kept is the CDR3, 42 bases in frame from the first base. V is pared back by 0 bases and J by 6 bases, with 13 bases lying between the germline termini. The cohort comprised fewer than 750 healthy bone marrow donors. All cohort members were sampled while nominally healthy, although unrecorded immune exposures were likely present. The donor tested CMV seronegative, placing the donor among the approximately 360 seronegative members of the cohort. A peripheral blood sample was provided by each donor, and peripheral blood mononuclear cells were used for TCR beta sequencing. The Qiagen DNeasy Blood Extraction Kit was used to extract genomic DNA from the blood cell samples. Libraries were constructed by the immunoSEQ multiplex PCR assay. For the multiplex PCR, a mixture combining 60 forward primers for TCR Vbeta segments and 13 reverse primers for TCR Jbeta segments was used. Amplification of the CDR3 region of rearranged TCR beta genes was performed with a multiplex PCR assay on genomic DNA. The amplified TCR beta libraries were sequenced on the Illumina HiSeq System as 87-base-pair reads. As for the original processing: In a later analysis, tens of millions of unique TCR beta chains were counted across the 500 to 850 repertoires, and roughly 11 million of these chains were shared by at least two donors. Raw reads were error-corrected and collapsed into unique sequences with a nearest-neighbor algorithm that merged closely related sequences to remove PCR and sequencing errors. V, D and J gene segments were assigned by aligning CDR3 sequences to IMGT reference sequences. For a sequence to be retained, a match of at least six nucleotides to both a V gene segment and a J gene segment was required. A rearrangement was called productive if the CDR3 had no stop codons and remained in frame with V and J, and every other rearrangement was called non-productive. Following IMGT convention, CDR3 was defined as the stretch from the second conserved V-encoded cysteine to the conserved J-encoded phenylalanine. Sequences without an unambiguous match to a single V gene segment were excluded from the earlier analysis of approximately 560 of the donors. In an earlier analysis of several hundred of the donors, V segments were called functional above 56.7% productive rearrangements and were called segregating when the between-donor standard deviation exceeded 5%. A statistical classification framework was developed to diagnose cytomegalovirus status using the catalog of TCR beta chain sequences. V and J gene assignment, in a later analysis, came from comparing TCR nucleotide sequences with IMGT/GENE-DB human TR gene sequences. A later analysis assigned CDR3 sequences and most-parsimonious VDJ recombination scenarios with the TCRdist pipeline. A later analysis defined each TCR beta chain by its CDR3 amino acid sequence plus V-gene family, and excluded reads lacking a unique V-gene family. To address suspected cross-contamination and a sequencing artifact, a later analysis removed some 620 highly shared, low-generation-probability nucleotide sequences. A later analysis calculated a clonal expansion index for each public chain from normalized within-repertoire ranks of inferred template counts. In a later analysis, generation probabilities were computed using a VDJ recombination model fitted to out-of-frame rearrangements, and the results were checked against IGoR. In a later analysis, TCR-TCR, TCR-HLA and TCR-CMV co-occurrence was scored with hypergeometric tests, and a repertoire-size bias correction was applied to TCR pairs. False discovery rates were estimated in a later analysis by permuting HLA or CMV assignments 20 times. In a later analysis, co-occurring TCRs were grouped using DBSCAN, and TCRdist sequence similarity was added for clustering within HLA-allele-positive subsets. For co-occurrence clustering, repertoires with fewer than 30,000 or more than 120,000 public chains were excluded, along with several repertoires with anomalous nucleotide sharing. This is the immuneACCESS table as TCRdb keeps it, with only in-frame sequences that have V and J called. A part of the clones is gone; compared with another copy, unresolved V genes explain less than half, and the rest is unexplained. V and J calls and clone size are those listed in that table; D and trimming were worked out from the DNA. Here the sample has under 150,000 clones; about 80% occur a single time. The ten biggest clones cover 4.5% to 6.5% of the sample.

This TCR was recovered from a male donor in good health and CMV-seronegative. The sequence is built from TRBV5-1 and TRBJ2-7, and perhaps TRBD2 as D gene, on 7 matching bases. The specimen was PBMCs. The DNA sequence is as follows: TGCGCCAGCAGCTTGGCCGGCGGGGGCAGCGAGCAGTACTTC. This sequence encodes CASSLAGGGSEQYF.